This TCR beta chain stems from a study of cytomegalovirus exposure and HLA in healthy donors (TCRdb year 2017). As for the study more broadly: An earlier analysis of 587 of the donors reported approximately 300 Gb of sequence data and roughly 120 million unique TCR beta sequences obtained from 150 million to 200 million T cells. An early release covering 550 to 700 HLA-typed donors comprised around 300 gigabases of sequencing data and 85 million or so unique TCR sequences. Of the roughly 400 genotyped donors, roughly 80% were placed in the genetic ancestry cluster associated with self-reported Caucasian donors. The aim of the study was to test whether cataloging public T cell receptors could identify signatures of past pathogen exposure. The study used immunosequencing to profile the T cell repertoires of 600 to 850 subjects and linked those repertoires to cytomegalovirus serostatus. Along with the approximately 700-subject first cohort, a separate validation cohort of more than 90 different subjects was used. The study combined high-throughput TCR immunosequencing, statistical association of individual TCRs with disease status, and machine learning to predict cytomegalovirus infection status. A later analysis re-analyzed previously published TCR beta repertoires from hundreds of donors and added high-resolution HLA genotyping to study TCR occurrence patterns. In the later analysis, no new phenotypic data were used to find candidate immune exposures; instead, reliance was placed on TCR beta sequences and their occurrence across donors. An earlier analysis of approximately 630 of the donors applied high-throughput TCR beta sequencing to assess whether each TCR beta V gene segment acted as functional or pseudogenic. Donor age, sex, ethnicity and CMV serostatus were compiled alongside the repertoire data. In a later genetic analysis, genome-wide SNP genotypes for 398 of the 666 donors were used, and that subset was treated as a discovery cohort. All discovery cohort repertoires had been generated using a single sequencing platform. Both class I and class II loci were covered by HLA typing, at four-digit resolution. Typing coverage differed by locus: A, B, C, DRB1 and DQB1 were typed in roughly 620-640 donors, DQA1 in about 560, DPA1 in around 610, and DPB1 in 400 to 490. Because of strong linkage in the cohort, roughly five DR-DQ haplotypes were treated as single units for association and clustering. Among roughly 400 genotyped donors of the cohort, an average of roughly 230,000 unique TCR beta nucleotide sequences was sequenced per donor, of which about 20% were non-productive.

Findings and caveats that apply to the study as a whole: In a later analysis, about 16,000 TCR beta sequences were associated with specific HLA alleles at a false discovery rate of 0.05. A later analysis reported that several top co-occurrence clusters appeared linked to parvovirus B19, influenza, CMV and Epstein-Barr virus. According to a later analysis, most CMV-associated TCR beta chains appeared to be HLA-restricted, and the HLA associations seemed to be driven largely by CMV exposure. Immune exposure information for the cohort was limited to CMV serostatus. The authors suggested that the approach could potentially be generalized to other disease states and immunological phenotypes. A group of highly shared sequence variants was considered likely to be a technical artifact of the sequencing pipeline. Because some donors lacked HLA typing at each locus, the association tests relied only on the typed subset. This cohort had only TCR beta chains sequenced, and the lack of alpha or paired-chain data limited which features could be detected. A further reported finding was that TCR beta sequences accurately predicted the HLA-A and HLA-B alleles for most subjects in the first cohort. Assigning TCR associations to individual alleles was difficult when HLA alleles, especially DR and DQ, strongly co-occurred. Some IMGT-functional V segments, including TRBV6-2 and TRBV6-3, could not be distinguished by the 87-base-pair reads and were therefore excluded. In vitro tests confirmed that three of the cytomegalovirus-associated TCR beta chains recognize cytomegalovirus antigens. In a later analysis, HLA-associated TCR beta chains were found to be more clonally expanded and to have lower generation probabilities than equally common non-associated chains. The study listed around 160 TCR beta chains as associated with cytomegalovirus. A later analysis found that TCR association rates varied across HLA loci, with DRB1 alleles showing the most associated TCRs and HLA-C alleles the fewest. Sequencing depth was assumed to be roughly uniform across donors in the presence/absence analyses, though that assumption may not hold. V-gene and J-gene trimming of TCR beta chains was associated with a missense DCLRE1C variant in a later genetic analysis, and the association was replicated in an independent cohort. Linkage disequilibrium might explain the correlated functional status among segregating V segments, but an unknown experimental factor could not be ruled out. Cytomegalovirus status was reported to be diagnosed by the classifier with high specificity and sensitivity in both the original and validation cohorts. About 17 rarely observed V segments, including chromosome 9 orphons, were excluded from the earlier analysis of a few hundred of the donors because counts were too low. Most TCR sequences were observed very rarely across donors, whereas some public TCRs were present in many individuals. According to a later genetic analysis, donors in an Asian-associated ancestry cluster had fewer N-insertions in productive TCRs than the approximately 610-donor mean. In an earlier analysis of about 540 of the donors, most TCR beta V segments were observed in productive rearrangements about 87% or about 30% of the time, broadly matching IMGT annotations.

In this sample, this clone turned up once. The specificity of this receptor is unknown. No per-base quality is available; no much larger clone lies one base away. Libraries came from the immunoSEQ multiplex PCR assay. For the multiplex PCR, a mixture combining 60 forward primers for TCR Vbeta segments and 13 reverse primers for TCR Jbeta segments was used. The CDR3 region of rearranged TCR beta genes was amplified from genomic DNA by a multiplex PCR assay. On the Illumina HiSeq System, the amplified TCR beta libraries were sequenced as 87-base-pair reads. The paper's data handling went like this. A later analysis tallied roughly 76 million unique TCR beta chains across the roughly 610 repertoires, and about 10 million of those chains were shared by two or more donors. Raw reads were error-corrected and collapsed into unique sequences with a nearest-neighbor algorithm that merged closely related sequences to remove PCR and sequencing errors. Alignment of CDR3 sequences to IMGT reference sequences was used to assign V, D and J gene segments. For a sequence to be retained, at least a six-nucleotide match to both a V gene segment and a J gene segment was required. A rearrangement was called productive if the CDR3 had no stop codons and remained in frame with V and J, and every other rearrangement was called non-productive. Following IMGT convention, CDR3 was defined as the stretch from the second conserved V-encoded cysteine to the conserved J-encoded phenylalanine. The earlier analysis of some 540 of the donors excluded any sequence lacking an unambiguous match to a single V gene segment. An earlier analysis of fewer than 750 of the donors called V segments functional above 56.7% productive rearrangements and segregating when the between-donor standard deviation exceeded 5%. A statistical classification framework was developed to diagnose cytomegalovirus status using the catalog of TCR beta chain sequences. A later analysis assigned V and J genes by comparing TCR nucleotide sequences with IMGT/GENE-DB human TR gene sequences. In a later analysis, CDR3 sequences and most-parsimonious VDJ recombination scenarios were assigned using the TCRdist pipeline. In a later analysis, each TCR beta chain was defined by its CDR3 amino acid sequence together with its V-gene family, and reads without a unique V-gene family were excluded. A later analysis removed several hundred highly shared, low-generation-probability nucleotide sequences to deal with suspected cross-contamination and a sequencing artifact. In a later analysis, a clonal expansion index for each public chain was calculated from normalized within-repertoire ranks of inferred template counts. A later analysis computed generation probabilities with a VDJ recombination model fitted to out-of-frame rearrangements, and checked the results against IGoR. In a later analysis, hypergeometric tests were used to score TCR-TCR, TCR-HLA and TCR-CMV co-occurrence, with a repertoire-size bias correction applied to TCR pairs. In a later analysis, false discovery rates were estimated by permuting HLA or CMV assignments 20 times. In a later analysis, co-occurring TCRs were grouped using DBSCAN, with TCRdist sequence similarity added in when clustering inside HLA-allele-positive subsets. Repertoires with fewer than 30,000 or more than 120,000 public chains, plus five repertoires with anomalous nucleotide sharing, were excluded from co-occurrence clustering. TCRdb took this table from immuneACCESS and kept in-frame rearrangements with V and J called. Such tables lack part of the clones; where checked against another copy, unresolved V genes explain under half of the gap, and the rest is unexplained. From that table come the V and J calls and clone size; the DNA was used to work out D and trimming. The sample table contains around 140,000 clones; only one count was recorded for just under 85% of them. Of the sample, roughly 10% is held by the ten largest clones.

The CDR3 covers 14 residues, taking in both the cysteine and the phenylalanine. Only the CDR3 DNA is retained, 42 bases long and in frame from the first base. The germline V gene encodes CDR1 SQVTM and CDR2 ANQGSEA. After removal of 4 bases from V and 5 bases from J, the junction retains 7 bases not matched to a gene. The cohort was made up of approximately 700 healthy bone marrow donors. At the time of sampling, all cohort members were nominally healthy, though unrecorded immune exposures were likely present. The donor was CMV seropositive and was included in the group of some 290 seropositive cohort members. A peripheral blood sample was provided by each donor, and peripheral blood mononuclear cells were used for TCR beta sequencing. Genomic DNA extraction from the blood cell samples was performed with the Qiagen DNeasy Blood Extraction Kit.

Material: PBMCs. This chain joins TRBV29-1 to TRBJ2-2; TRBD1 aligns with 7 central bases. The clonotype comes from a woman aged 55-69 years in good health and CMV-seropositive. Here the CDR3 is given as CSVVGQGETGELFF. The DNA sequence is TGCAGCGTTGTTGGTCAGGGGGAGACCGGGGAGCTGTTTTTT.